This entry concerns a single T cell receptor (beta chain). This specimen belongs to a study of blood T cell repertoires in COVID-19. In the study overall: Specimens from acute and convalescent COVID-19 originated in the United States, Italy and Spain.

The V end was cut by 6 bases, the J end by 5 bases, with 16 bases between. This CDR3 is built from 14 residues. Germline CDR1 and CDR2: MNHEY and SMNVEV (reference sequence). The authors' processing: The authors estimated nucleated cell counts from reference gene primer amplification. Method: immunoSEQ multiplex PCR; TCRdb's copy keeps in-frame clones and lacks some. That table supplies the V and J calls and clone size; D and trimming were determined from the DNA. Here the sample spans 200,000 to 300,000 clones, around four fifths being singletons. The receptor's source is a man aged 55-75 years with acute or convalescent COVID-19. This rearrangement joins TRBV27 to TRBJ1-2, with TRBD1 as a possible D gene (5 bases). The specimen was peripheral blood. The CDR3, as DNA: TGTGCCAGCAGCCCCAGGGTAGGCGATTATGGCTACACCTTC. Translating gives CASSPRVGDYGYTF.